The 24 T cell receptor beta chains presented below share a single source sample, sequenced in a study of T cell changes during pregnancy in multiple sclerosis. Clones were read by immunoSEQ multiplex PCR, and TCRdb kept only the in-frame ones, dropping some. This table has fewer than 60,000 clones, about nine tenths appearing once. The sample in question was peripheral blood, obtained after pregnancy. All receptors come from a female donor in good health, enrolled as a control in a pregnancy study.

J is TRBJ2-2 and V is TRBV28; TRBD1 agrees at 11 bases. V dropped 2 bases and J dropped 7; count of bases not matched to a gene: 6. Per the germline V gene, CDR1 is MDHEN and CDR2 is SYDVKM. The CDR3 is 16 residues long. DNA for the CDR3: TGTGCCAGCAGTTTAGAGGACAGGGGGCTTAGCGGGGAGCTGTTTTTT. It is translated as CASSLEDRGLSGELFF.

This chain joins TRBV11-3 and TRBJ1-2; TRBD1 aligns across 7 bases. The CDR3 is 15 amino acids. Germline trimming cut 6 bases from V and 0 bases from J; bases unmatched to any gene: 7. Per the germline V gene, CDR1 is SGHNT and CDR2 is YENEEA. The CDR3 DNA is TGTGCCAGCAGTCAAGGGGGCCGCTCTAACTATGGCTACACCTTC. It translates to CASSQGGRSNYGYTF.

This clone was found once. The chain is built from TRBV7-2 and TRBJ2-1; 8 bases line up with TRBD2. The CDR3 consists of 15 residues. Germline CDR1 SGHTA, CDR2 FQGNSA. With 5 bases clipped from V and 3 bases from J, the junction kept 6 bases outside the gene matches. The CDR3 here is CASSPGGRSYNEQFF. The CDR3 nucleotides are TGTGCCAGCAGCCCGGGGGGGAGGAGCTACAATGAGCAGTTCTTC.

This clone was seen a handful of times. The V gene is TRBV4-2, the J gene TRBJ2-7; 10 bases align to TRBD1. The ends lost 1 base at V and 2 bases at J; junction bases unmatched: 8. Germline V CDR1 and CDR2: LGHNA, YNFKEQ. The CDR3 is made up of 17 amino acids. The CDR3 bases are TGTGCCAGCAGCCAAGTCCCTAGGGACAGGGGACCCTACGAGCAGTACTTC. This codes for CASSQVPRDRGPYEQYF.

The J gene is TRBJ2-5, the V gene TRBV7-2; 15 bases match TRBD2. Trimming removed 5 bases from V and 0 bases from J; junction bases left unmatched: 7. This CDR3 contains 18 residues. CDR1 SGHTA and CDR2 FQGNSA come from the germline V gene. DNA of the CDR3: TGTGCCAGCAGCCGATACGGGACTAGCGGGGGGTACCAAGAGACCCAGTACTTC. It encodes CASSRYGTSGGYQETQYF. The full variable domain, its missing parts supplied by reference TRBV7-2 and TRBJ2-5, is GAGVSQSPSNKVTEKGKDVELRCDPISGHTALYWYRQSLGQGLEFLIYFQGNSAPDKSGLPSDRFSAERTGGSVSTLTIQRTQQEDSAVYLCASSRYGTSGGYQETQYFGPGTRLLVL.

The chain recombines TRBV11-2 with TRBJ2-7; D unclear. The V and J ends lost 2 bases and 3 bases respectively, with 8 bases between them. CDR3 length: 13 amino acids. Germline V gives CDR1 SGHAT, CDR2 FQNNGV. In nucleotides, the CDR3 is TGTGCCAGCAGCTTAACCCCTAACTACGAGCAGTACTTC. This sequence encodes CASSLTPNYEQYF.

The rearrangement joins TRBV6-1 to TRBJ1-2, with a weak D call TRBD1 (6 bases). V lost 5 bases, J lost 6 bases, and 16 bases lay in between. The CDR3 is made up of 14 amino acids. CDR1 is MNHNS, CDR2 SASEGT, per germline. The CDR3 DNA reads TGTGCCAGCAGTAAAGAGGGGACAATTAATGGCTACACCTTC. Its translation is CASSKEGTINGYTF.

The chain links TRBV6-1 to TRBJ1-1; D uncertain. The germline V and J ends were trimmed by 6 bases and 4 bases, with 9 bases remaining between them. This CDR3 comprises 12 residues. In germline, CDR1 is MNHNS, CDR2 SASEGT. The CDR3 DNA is TGTGCCAGCAGGTTGAGGAGCACTGAAGCTTTCTTT. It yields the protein CASRLRSTEAFF.

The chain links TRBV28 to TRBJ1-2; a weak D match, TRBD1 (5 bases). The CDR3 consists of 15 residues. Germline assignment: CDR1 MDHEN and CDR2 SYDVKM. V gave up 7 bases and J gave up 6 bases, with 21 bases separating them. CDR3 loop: CASTPRVKGRDGYTF. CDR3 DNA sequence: TGTGCCAGCACCCCAAGGGTGAAGGGGCGTGATGGCTACACCTTC.

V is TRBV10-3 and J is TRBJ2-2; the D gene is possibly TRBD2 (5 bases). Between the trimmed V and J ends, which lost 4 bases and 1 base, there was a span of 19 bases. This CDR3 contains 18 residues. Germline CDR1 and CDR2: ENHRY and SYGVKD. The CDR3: CAISGRRSRERNTGELFF. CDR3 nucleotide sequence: TGTGCCATCAGTGGTCGCAGGAGCCGGGAAAGGAACACCGGGGAGCTGTTTTTT.

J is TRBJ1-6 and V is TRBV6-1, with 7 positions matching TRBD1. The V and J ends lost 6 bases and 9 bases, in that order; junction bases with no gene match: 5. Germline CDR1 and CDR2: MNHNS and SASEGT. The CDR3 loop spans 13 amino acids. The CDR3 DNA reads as TGTGCCAGCAGCCCGGGACAGCGTTCACCCCTCCACTTT. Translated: CASSPGQRSPLHF.

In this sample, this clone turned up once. CDR3 nucleotide sequence: TGTGCCAGCTCCCGGGACAGGGGCCACGAGCAGTACTTC. The encoded protein is CASSRDRGHEQYF. The rearrangement uses TRBV6-5 and TRBJ2-7; TRBD1 matches 10 bases. V lost 8 bases to trimming and J lost 5 bases; unmatched junction nucleotides: 6. The germline V gene has CDR1 MNHEY and CDR2 SVGAGI. The CDR3 sequence is 13 residues long.

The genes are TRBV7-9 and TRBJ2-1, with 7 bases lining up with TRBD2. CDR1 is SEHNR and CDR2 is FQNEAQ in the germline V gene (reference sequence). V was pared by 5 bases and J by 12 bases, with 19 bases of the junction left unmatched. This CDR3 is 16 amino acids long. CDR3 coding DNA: TGTGCCAGCAGCGAGCTGGAGCGGGATTCGACCAAAGGGCAGTTCTTC. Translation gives CASSELERDSTKGQFF.

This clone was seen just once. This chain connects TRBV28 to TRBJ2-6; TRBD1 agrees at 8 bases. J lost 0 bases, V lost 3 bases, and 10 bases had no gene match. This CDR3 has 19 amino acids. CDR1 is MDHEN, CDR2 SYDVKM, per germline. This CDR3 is CASSFGVGQGFSGANVLTF. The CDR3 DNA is TGTGCCAGCAGTTTCGGTGTCGGACAGGGCTTCTCTGGGGCCAACGTCCTGACTTTC.

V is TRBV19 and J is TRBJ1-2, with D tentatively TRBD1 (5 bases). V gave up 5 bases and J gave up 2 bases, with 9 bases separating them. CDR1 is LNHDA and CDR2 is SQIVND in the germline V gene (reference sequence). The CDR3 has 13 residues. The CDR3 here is CASSHGGNYGYTF. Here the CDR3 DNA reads TGTGCCAGTAGTCACGGGGGGAACTATGGCTACACCTTC.

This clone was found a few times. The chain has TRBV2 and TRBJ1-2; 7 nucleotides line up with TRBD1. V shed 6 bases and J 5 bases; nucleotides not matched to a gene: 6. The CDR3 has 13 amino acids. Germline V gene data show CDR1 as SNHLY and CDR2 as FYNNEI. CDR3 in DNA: TGTGCCAGCAGGACGACAGGGAGGTATGGCTACACCTTC. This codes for CASRTTGRYGYTF. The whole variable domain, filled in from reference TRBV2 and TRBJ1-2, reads EPEVTQTPSHQVTQMGQEVILRCVPISNHLYFYWYRQILGQKVEFLVSFYNNEISEKSEIFDDQFSVERPDGSNFTLKIRSTKLEDSAMYFCASRTTGRYGYTFGSGTRLTVV.

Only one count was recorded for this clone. The CDR3 region has the DNA TGTGCCAGCAGCCTACAGGGGTACTATGGCTACACCTTC. This codes for CASSLQGYYGYTF. This rearrangement joins TRBV7-2 to TRBJ1-2; 7 bases map to TRBD1. The CDR3 spans 13 residues. Per the germline V gene, CDR1 is SGHTA and CDR2 is FQGNSA. Trimming cost V 5 bases and J 3 bases; bases outside gene matches: 3. The full variable domain, with the rest looked up from reference TRBV7-2 and TRBJ1-2, is GAGVSQSPSNKVTEKGKDVELRCDPISGHTALYWYRQSLGQGLEFLIYFQGNSAPDKSGLPSDRFSAERTGGSVSTLTIQRTQQEDSAVYLCASSLQGYYGYTFGSGTRLTVV.

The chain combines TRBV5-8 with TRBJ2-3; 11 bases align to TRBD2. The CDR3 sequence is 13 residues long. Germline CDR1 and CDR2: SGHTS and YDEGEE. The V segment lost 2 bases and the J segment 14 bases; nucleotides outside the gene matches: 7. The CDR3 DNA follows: TGTGCCAGCAGCTTAACACTAGCGGGAGAGCCGTATTTT. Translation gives CASSLTLAGEPYF.

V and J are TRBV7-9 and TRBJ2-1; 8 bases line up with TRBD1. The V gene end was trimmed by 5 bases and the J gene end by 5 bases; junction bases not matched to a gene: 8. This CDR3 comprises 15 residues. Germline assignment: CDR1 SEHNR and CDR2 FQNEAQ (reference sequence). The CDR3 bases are TGTGCCAGCAGCGACCGGGACAGGAAACACAATGAGCAGTTCTTC. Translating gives CASSDRDRKHNEQFF.

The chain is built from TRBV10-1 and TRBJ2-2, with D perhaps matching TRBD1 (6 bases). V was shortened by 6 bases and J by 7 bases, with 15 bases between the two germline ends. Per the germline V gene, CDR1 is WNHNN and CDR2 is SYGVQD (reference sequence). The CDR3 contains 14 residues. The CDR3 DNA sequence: TGCGCCAGCAGGAAAGGGGGATCCGACGGGGAGCTGTTTTTT. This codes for CASRKGGSDGELFF.

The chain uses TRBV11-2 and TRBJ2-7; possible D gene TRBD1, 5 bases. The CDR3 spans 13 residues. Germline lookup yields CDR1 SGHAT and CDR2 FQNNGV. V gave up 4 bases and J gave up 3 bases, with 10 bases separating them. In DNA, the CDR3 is TGTGCCAGCAGCTCCCGCCAGGGCTACGAGCAGTACTTC. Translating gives CASSSRQGYEQYF.

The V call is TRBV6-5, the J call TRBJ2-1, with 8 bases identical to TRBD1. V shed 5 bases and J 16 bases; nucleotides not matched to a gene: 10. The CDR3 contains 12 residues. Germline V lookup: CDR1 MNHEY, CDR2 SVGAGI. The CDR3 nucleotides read TGTGCCAGCAGTCAGGACAGGGTCCCTGAATTCTTC. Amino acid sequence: CASSQDRVPEFF.

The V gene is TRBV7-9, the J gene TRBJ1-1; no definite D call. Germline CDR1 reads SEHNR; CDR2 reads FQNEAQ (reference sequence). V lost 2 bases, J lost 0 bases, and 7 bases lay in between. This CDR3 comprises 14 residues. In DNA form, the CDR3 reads TGTGCCAGCAGCTTAACAGTTATGAACACTGAAGCTTTCTTT. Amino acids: CASSLTVMNTEAFF.

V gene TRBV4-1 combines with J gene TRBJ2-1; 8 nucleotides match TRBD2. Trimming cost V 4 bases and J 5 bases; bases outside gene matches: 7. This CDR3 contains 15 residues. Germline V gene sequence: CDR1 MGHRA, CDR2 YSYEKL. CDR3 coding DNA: TGCGCCAGCAGCCTAGCGGGATCAAATCACAATGAGCAGTTCTTC. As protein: CASSLAGSNHNEQFF.